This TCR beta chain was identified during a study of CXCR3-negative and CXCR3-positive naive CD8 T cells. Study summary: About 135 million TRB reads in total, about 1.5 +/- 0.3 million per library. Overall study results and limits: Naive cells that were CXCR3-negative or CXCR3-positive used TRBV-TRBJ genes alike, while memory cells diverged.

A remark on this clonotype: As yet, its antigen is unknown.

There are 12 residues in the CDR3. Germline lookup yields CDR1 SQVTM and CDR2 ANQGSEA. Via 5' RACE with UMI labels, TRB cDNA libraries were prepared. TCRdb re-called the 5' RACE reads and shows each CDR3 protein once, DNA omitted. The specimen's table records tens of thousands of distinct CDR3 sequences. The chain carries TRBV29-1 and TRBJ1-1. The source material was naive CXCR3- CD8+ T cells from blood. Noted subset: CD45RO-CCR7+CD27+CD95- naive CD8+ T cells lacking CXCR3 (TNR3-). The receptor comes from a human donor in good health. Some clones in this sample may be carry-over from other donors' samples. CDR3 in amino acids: CSVEAVNTEAFF.